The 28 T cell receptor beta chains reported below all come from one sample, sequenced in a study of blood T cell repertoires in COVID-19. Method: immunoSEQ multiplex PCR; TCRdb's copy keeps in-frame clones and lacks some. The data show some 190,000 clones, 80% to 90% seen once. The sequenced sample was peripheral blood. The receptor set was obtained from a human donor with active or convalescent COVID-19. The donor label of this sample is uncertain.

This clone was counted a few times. This CDR3 is CASSLSGAGGGEQYF. The DNA of the CDR3 is TGTGCCAGCAGTTTGAGCGGGGCGGGGGGGGGCGAGCAGTACTTC. This chain uses TRBV13 with TRBJ2-7; 9 nucleotides match TRBD2. Germline values: CDR1 PRHDT, CDR2 FYEKMQ (reference sequence). V shed 6 bases and J 6 bases; nucleotides not matched to a gene: 12. The CDR3 runs to 15 residues.

The CDR3 sequence: CASSDYRAETQYF. CDR3 nucleotide sequence: TGTGCCAGCAGTGATTACAGGGCAGAGACCCAGTACTTC. This chain links TRBV25-1 with TRBJ2-5, with D maybe TRBD1 (6 bases). Trimming left V 3 bases short and J 4 bases short, with 9 bases between. The CDR3 length is 13 residues. In germline, CDR1 is MGHDK, CDR2 SYGVNS.

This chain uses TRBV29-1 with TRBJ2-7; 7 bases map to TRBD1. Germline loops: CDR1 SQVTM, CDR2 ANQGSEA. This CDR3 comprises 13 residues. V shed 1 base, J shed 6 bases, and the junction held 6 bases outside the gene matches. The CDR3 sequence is CSVEGDRAPEQYF. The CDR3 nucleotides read TGCAGCGTTGAAGGTGACAGGGCACCCGAGCAGTACTTC.

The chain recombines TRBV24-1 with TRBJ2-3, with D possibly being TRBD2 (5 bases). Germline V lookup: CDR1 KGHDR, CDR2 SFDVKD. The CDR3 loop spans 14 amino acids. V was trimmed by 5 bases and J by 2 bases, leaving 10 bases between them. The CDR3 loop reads CATSVRAVTDTQYF. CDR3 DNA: TGTGCCACCAGTGTGAGGGCGGTCACAGATACGCAGTATTTT.

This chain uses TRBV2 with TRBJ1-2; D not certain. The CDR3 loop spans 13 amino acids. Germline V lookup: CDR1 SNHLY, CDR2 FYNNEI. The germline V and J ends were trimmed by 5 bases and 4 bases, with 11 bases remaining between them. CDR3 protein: CASSPTGLYGYTF. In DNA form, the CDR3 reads TGTGCCAGCAGTCCCACTGGACTCTATGGCTACACCTTC.

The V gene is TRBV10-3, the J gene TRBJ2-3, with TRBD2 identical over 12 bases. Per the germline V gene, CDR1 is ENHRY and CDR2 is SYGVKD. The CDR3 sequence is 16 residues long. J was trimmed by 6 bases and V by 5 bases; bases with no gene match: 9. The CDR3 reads CAISSHLAGGSDTQYF. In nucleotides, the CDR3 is TGTGCCATCAGTAGCCACCTAGCGGGAGGGTCGGATACGCAGTATTTT.

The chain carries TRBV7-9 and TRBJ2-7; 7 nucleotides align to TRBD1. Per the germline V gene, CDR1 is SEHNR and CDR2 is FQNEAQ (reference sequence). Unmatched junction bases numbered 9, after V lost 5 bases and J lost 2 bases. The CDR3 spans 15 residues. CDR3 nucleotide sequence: TGTGCCAGCAGCAATAGACAGGGTAGGGCCTACGAGCAGTACTTC. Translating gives CASSNRQGRAYEQYF.

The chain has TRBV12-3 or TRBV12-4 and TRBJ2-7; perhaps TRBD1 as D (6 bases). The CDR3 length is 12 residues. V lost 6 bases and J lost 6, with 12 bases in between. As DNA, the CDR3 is TGTGCCAGCAGGAGCAGGGGCTCCGAGCAGTACTTC. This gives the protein CASRSRGSEQYF.

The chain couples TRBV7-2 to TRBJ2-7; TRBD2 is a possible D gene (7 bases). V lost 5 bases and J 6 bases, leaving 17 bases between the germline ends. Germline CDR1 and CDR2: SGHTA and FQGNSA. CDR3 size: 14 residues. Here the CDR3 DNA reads TGTGCCAGCAGCCAAGGGGGGGGCTTGGGCGAGCAGTACTTC. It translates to CASSQGGGLGEQYF.

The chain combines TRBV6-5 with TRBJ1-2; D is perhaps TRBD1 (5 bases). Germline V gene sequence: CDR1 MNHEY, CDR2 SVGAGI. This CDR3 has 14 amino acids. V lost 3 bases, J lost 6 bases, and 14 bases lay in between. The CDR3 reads CASSYIGGWDGYTF. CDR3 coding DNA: TGTGCCAGCAGTTATATCGGGGGATGGGATGGCTACACCTTC.

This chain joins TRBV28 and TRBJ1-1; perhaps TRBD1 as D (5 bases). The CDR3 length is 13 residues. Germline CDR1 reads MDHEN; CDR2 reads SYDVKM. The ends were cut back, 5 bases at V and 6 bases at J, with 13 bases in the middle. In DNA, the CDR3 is TGTGCCAGCAGTACCACCAGGGCCCCTGAAGCTTTCTTT. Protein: CASSTTRAPEAFF.

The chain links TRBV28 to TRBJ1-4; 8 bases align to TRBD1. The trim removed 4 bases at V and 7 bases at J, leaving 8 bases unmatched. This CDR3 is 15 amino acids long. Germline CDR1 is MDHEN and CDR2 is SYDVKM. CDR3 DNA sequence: TGTGCCAGCAGTTATCCCGGCAGGGGGCCTGAAAAACTGTTTTTT. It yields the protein CASSYPGRGPEKLFF.

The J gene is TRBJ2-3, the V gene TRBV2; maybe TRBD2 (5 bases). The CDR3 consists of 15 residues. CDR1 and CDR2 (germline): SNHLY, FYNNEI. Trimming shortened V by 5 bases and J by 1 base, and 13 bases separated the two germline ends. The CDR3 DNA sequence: TGTGCCAGCAGTCGGTGGGAGAGGGGCACAGATACGCAGTATTTT. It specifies CASSRWERGTDTQYF.

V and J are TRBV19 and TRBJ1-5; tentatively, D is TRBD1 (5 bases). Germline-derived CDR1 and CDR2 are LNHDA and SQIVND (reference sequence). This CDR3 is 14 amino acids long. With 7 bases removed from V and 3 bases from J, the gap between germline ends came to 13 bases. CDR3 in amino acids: CASKRGGVNQPQHF. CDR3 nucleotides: TGTGCCAGTAAGCGGGGGGGGGTCAATCAGCCCCAGCATTTT.

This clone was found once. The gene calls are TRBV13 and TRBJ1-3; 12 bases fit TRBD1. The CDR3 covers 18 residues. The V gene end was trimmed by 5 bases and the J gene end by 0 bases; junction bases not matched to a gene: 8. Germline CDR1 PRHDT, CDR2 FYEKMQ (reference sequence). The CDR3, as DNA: TGTGCCAGCAGCGCAATGGGACAGGGGGCCAGCTCTGGAAACACCATATATTTT. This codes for CASSAMGQGASSGNTIYF. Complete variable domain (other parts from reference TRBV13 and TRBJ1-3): AAGVIQSPRHLIKEKRETATLKCYPIPRHDTVYWYQQGPGQDPQFLISFYEKMQSDKGSIPDRFSAQQFSDYHSELNMSSLELGDSALYFCASSAMGQGASSGNTIYFGEGSWLTVV.

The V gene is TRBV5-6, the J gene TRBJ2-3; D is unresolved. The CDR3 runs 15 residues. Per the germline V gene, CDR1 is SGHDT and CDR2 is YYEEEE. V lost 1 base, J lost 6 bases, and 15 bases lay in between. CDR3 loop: CASSLLTPAQDTQYF. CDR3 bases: TGTGCCAGCAGCTTGTTGACACCCGCACAGGATACGCAGTATTTT.

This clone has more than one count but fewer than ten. CDR3 sequence: CASSPGATSTEAFF. DNA of the CDR3: TGTGCCAGCTCACCCGGAGCGACGAGCACTGAAGCTTTCTTT. The chain is built from TRBV18 and TRBJ1-1; D ambiguous. Germline lookup yields CDR1 KGHSH and CDR2 LQKENI. The CDR3 is 14 amino acids. Trimming shortened V by 3 bases and J by 4 bases, and 12 bases separated the two germline ends.

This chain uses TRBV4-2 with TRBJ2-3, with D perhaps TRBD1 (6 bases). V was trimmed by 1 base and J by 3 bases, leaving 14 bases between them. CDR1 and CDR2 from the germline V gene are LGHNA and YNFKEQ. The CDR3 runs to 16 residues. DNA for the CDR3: TGTGCCAGCAGCCAAGTCTGGGTCAGGGGAACAGATACGCAGTATTTT. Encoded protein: CASSQVWVRGTDTQYF.

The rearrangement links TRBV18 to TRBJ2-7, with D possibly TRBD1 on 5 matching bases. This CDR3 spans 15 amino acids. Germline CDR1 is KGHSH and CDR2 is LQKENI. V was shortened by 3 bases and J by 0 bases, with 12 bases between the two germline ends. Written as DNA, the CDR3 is TGTGCCAGCTCACCTGAATACAGGAGCTCCTACGAGCAGTACTTC. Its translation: CASSPEYRSSYEQYF.

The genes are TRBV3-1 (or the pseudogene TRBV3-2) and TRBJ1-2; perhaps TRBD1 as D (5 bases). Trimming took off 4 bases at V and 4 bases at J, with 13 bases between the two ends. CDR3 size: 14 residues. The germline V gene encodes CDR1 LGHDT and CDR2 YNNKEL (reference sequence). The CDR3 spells CASSPQGPTYGYTF. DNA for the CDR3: TGTGCCAGCAGCCCCCAGGGTCCTACCTATGGCTACACCTTC.

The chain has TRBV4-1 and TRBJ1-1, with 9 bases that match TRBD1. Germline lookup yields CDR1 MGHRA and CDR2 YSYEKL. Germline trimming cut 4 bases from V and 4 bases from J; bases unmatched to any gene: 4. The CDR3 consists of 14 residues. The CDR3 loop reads CASSPRQGGTEAFF. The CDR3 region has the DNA TGCGCCAGCAGCCCACGACAGGGGGGCACTGAAGCTTTCTTT.

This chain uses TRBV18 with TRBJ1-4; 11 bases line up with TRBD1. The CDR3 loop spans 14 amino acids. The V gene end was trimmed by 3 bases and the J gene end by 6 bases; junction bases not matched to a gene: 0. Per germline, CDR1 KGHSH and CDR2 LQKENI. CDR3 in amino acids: CASSPGQGDEKLFF. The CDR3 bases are TGTGCCAGCTCACCGGGACAGGGGGATGAAAAACTGTTTTTT.

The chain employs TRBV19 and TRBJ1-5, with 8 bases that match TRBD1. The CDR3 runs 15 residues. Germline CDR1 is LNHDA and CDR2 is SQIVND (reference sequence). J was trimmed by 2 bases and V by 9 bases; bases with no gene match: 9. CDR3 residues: CASRQGYEGNQPQHF. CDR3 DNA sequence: TGTGCCAGCCGACAGGGGTACGAAGGCAATCAGCCCCAGCATTTT.

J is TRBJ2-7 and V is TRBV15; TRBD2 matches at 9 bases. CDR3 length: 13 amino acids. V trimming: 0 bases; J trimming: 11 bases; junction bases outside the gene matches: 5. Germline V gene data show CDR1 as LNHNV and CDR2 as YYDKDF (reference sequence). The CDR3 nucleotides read TGTGCCACCAGCAGAGACGTAGCGGGAGCGAAGTACTTC. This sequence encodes CATSRDVAGAKYF.

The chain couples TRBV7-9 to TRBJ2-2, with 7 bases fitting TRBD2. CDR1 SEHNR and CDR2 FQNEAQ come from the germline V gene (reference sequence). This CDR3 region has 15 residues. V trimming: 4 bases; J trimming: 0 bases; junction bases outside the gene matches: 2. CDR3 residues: CASSSSGANTGELFF. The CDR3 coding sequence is TGTGCCAGCAGCTCTAGCGGAGCGAACACCGGGGAGCTGTTTTTT.

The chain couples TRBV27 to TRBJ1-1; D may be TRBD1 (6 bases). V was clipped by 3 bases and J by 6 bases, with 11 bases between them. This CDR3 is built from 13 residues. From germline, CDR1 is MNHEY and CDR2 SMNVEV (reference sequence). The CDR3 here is CASSFRRGAEAFF. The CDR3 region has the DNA TGTGCCAGCAGTTTTCGCAGGGGCGCTGAAGCTTTCTTT.

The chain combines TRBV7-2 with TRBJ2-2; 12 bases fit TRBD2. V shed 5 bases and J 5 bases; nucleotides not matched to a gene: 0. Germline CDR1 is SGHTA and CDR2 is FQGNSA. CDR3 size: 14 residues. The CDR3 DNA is TGTGCCAGCAGCGGACTAGCGGGGACCGGGGAGCTGTTTTTT. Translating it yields CASSGLAGTGELFF.

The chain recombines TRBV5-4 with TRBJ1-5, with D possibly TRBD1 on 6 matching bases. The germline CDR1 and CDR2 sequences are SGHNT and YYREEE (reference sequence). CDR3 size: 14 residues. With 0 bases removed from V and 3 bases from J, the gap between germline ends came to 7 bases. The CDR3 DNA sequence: TGTGCCAGCAGCTTGGCAGGGGACAATCAGCCCCAGCATTTT. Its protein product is CASSLAGDNQPQHF.